This T cell receptor (beta chain) stems from a study of T cell repertoires in cytomegalovirus infection. TCRdb re-called the reads with MiXCR, one entry per CDR3 protein. The sample has a few hundred thousand distinct CDR3 sequences; more than 30% are singletons. Of note for this clonotype: The antigen is not known.

Germline values: CDR1 ENHRY, CDR2 SYGVKD. Trimming took off 6 bases at V and 1 base at J, with 15 bases between the two ends. This CDR3 region has 15 residues. This sequence was found in a human donor in good health (CMV status not recorded). Some clones in this sample may be carry-over from other donors' samples. The chain recombines TRBV10-3 with TRBJ2-5, with D unclear. Material: cultured PBMCs, obtained from culture after CMV antigen stimulation. The CDR3 loop reads CAISVGRVSQETQYF. In DNA form, the CDR3 reads TGTGCCATCAGCGTAGGCCGTGTCAGCCAAGAGACCCAGTACTTC.